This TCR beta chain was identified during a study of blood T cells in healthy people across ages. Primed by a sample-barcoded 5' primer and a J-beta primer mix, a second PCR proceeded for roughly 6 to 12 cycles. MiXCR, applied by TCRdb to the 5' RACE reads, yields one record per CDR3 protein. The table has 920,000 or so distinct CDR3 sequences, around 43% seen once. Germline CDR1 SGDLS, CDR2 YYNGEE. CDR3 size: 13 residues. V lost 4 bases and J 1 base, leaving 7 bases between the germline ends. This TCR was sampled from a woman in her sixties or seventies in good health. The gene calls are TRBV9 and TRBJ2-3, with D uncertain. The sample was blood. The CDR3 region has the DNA TGTGCCAGCAGCCCACCCCGCACAGATACGCAGTATTTT. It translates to CASSPPRTDTQYF.